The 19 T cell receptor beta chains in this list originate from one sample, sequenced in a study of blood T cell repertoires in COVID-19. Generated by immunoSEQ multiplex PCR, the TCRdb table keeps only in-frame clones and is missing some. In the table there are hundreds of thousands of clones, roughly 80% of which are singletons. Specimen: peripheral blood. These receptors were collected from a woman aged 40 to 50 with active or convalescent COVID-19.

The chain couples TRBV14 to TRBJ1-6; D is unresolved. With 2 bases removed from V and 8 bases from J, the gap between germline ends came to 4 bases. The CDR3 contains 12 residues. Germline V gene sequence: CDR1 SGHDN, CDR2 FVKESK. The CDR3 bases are TGTGCCAGCAGCCAAACTTATTCACCCCTCCACTTT. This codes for CASSQTYSPLHF.

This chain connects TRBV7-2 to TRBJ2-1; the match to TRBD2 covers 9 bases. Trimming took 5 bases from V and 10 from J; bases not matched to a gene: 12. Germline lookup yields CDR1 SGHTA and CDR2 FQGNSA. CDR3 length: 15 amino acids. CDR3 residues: CASSPPSAGGREQFF. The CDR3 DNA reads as TGTGCCAGCAGCCCCCCTTCCGCGGGGGGGCGGGAGCAGTTCTTC.

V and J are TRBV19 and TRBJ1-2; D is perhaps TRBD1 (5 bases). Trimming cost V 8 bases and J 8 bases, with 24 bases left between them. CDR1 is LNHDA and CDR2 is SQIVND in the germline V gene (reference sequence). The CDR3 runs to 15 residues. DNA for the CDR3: TGTGCCAGTTCTTCTACCGCCAGCAGGGCGGGAGGCTACACCTTC. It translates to CASSSTASRAGGYTF.

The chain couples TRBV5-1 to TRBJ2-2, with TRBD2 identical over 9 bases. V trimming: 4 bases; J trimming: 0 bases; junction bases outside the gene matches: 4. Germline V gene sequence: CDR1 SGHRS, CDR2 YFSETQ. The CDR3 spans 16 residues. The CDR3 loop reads CASSKASGTNTGELFF. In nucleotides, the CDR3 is TGCGCCAGCAGCAAGGCTAGCGGGACGAACACCGGGGAGCTGTTTTTT.

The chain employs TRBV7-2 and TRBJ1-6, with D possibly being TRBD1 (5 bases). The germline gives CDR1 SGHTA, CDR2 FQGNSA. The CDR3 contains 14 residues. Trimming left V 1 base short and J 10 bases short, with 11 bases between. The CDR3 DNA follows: TGTGCCAGCAGCTTAGTAGGGGTATGGTCACCCCTCCACTTT. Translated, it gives CASSLVGVWSPLHF.

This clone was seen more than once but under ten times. CDR3 DNA: TGTGCCAGCAGCTTGGGACAGGCAGACACCATATATTTT. As protein: CASSLGQADTIYF. V and J are TRBV5-6 and TRBJ1-3; D might be TRBD1 (6 bases). CDR1 SGHDT and CDR2 YYEEEE come from the germline V gene. Trimming removed 0 bases from V and 8 bases from J, with 9 bases in between. The CDR3 contains 13 residues. The whole variable domain, filled in from reference TRBV5-6 and TRBJ1-3, reads DAGVTQSPTHLIKTRGQQVTLRCSPKSGHDTVSWYQQALGQGPQFIFQYYEEEERQRGNFPDRFSGHQFPNYSSELNVNALLLGDSALYLCASSLGQADTIYFGEGSWLTVV.

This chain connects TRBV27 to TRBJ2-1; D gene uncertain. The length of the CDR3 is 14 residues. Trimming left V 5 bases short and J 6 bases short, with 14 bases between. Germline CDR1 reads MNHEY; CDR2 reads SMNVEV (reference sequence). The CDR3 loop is CASSRAAPVNEQFF. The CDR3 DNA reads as TGTGCCAGCAGTCGCGCGGCTCCAGTCAATGAGCAGTTCTTC.

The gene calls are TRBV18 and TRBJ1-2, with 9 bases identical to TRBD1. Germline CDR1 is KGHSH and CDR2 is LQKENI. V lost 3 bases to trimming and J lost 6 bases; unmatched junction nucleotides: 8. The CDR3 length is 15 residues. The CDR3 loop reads CASSPGTGRFDGYTF. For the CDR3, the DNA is TGTGCCAGCTCACCCGGGACAGGGCGATTCGATGGCTACACCTTC.

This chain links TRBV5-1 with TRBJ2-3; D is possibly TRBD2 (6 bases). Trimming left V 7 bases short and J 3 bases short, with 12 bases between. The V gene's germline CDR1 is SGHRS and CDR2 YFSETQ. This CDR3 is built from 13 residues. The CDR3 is CASQSAGTDTQYF. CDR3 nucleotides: TGCGCCAGCCAGTCCGCGGGAACAGATACGCAGTATTTT.

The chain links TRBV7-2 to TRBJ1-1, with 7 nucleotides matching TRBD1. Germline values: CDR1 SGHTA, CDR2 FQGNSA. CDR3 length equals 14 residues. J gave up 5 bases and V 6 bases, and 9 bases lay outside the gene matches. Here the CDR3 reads CASRPTGRWTEAFF. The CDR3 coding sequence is TGTGCCAGCAGGCCGACAGGGAGATGGACTGAAGCTTTCTTT.

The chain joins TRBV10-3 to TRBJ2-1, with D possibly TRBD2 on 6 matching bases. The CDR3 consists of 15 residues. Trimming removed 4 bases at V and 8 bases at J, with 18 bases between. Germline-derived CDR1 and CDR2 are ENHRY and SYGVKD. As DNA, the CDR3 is TGTGCCATCAGTGGGAGGGCCTCCCCGACCTATGAGCAGTTCTTC. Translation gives CAISGRASPTYEQFF.

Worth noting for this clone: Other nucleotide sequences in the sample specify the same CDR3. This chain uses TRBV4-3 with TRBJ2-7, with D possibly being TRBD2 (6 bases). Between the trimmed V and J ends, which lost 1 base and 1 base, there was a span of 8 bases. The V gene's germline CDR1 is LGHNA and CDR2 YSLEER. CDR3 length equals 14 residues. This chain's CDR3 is CASSQVGGSYEQYF. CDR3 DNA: TGCGCCAGCAGCCAAGTCGGGGGATCCTACGAGCAGTACTTC.

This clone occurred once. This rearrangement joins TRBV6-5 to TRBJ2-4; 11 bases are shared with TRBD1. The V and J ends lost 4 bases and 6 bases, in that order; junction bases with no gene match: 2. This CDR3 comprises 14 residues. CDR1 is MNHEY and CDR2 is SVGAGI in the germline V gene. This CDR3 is CASSSGTGGNIQYF. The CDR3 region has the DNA TGTGCCAGCAGTTCGGGGACAGGGGGAAACATTCAGTACTTC.

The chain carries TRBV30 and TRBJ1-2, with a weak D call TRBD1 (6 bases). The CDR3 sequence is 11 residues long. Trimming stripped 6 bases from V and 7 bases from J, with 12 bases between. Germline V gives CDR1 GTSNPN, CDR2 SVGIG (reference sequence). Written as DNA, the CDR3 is TGTGCCTGCGGACAGACGGGTGGCTACACCTTC. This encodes CACGQTGGYTF.

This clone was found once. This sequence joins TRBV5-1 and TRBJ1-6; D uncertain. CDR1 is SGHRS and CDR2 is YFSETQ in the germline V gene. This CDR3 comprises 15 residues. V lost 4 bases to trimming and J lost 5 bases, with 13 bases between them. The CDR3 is CASSTDRGDNSPLHF. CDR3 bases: TGCGCCAGCAGCACAGACCGGGGTGATAATTCACCCCTCCACTTT.

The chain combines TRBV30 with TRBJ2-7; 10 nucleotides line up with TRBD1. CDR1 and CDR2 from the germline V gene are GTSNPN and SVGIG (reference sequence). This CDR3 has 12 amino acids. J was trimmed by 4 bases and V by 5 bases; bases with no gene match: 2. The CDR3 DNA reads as TGTGCCTGGGGGGACAGGGGTTACGAGCAGTACTTC. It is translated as CAWGDRGYEQYF.

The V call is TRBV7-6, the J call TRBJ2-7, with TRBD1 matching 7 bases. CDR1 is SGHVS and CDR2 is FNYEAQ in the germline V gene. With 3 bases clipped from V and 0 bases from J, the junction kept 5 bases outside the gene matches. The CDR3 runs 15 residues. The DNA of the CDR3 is TGTGCCAGCAGCTTTGACCGGGACAGCTCCTACGAGCAGTACTTC. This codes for CASSFDRDSSYEQYF.

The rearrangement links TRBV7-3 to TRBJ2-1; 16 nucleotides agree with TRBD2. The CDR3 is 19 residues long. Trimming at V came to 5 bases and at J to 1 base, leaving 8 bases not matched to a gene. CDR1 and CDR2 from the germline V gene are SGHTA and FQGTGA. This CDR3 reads CASSRTGTSGRGSYNEQFF. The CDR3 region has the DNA TGTGCCAGCAGCCGAACCGGGACTAGCGGGAGGGGGTCCTACAATGAGCAGTTCTTC.

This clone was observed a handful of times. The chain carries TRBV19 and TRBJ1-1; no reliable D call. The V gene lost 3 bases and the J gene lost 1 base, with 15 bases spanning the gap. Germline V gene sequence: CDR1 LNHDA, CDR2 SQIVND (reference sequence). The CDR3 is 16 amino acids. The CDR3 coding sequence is TGTGCCAGTAGTATCGGGAAGGGTAGTTCGAACACTGAAGCTTTCTTT. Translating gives CASSIGKGSSNTEAFF. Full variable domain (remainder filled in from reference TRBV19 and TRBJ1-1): DGGITQSPKYLFRKEGQNVTLSCEQNLNHDAMYWYRQDPGQGLRLIYYSQIVNDFQKGDIAEGYSVSREKKESFPLTVTSAQKNPTAFYLCASSIGKGSSNTEAFFGQGTRLTVV.